The following is a T cell receptor (beta chain) sequence with its context. The record originates from a study of T cell changes during pregnancy in multiple sclerosis. The method was immunoSEQ multiplex PCR; TCRdb's version includes in-frame clones alone and lacks a portion of them. Of under 130,000 clones in the sample, almost 95% were seen once. The germline CDR1 and CDR2 sequences are WNHNN and SYGVQD (reference sequence). The ends were cut back, 6 bases at V and 2 bases at J, with 14 bases in the middle. The CDR3 is made up of 15 amino acids. This TCR came from a female donor with multiple sclerosis, enrolled in a pregnancy study. The source was peripheral blood, collected after pregnancy. The chain links TRBV10-1 to TRBJ1-5; D may be TRBD1 (6 bases). In DNA, the CDR3 is TGCGCCAGCAGATATGCACAGGGTTGCAATCAGCCCCAGCATTTT. Its protein is CASRYAQGCNQPQHF.